These 28 T cell receptor beta chains were all obtained from the same sample, sequenced in a study of blood T cell repertoires in COVID-19. Using immunoSEQ multiplex PCR, the repertoire was profiled, and TCRdb retains in-frame clones only, with some absent. The table records approximately 300,000 clones, about nine tenths of them present only once. The specimen sequenced was PBMCs or T cells enriched from blood (not recorded which). Receptors originate from a woman aged 25-40 years who had recovered from COVID-19.

This clone was observed a single time. V and J are TRBV11-2 and TRBJ2-5, with 8 bases that match TRBD1. This CDR3 spans 12 amino acids. The V segment lost 2 bases and the J segment 11 bases; nucleotides outside the gene matches: 4. CDR1 is SGHAT and CDR2 is FQNNGV in the germline V gene. DNA of the CDR3: TGTGCCAGCAGCTTACAGGGGGCTCGGCAGTACTTC. Protein sequence: CASSLQGARQYF.

The V and J genes are TRBV11-2 and TRBJ2-7; 12 bases fit TRBD2. With 1 base clipped from V and 2 bases from J, the junction kept 3 bases outside the gene matches. The CDR3 sequence is 16 residues long. CDR1 is SGHAT and CDR2 is FQNNGV in the germline V gene. CDR3 coding DNA: TGTGCCAGCAGCTTAGCCGGACTAGCGGGACCCTACGAGCAGTACTTC. Its protein product is CASSLAGLAGPYEQYF.

This clone was counted between two and nine times. The genes are TRBV28 and TRBJ1-6, with D perhaps TRBD1 (5 bases). Trimming removed 4 bases at V and 15 bases at J, with 19 bases between. The CDR3 totals 14 residues. Per germline, CDR1 MDHEN and CDR2 SYDVKM. In DNA form, the CDR3 reads TGTGCCAGCAGTTCGGCCCAATGGGGGGTGCGCCTCCACTTT. It is translated as CASSSAQWGVRLHF.

The V and J genes are TRBV20-1 and TRBJ1-4, with 7 bases lining up with TRBD1. Trimming at V came to 3 bases and at J to 0 bases, leaving 4 bases not matched to a gene. The CDR3 spans 15 residues. Germline assignment: CDR1 DFQATT and CDR2 SNEGSKA (reference sequence). The CDR3 DNA follows: TGCAGTGCTAGTGGGACAGAAGCAACTAATGAAAAACTGTTTTTT. Translation gives CSASGTEATNEKLFF.

This rearrangement joins TRBV6-5 to TRBJ2-7, with D maybe TRBD1 (7 bases). The CDR3 totals 15 residues. V was trimmed by 2 bases and J by 2 bases, leaving 13 bases between them. Per the germline V gene, CDR1 is MNHEY and CDR2 is SVGAGI. The DNA of the CDR3 is TGTGCCAGCAGTTACGGGGCAGGGGGGACCTACGAGCAGTACTTC. Translating it yields CASSYGAGGTYEQYF.

The genes are TRBV18 and TRBJ2-3; perhaps TRBD2 as D (5 bases). The CDR3 sequence is 16 residues long. In germline, CDR1 is KGHSH, CDR2 LQKENI. V dropped 0 bases and J dropped 5 bases, with 15 bases sitting between them. The CDR3 DNA sequence: TGTGCCAGCTCACCACCAACTCGGGGATACGGAGATACGCAGTATTTT. Its protein product is CASSPPTRGYGDTQYF.

The chain employs TRBV5-1 and TRBJ1-2; the match to TRBD1 covers 7 bases. In germline, CDR1 is SGHRS, CDR2 YFSETQ. The trim removed 0 bases at V and 1 base at J, leaving 6 bases unmatched. The CDR3 is 16 amino acids. This CDR3 is CASSLGDSFFNYGYTF. CDR3 bases: TGCGCCAGCAGCTTGGGGGACAGTTTCTTTAACTATGGCTACACCTTC. Using reference TRBV5-1 and TRBJ1-2 for the parts outside the CDR3, the full variable domain is KAGVTQTPRYLIKTRGQQVTLSCSPISGHRSVSWYQQTPGQGLQFLFEYFSETQRNKGNFPGRFSGRQFSNSRSEMNVSTLELGDSALYLCASSLGDSFFNYGYTFGSGTRLTVV.

This clone was observed a few times. The chain is built from TRBV27 and TRBJ1-5, with TRBD1 matching 10 bases. Trimming cost V 6 bases and J 6 bases; bases outside gene matches: 11. From germline, CDR1 is MNHEY and CDR2 SMNVEV (reference sequence). This CDR3 is built from 16 residues. CDR3 sequence reads: CASRGYGQGEIQPQHF. CDR3 DNA sequence: TGTGCCAGCAGGGGGTATGGACAGGGGGAAATTCAGCCCCAGCATTTT.

The rearrangement uses TRBV2 and TRBJ2-5; 7 bases are shared with TRBD2. The CDR3 has 13 residues. In germline, CDR1 is SNHLY, CDR2 FYNNEI. Germline trimming cut 3 bases from V and 4 bases from J; bases unmatched to any gene: 2. For the CDR3, the DNA is TGTGCCAGCAGTGAGGGCGGGAGAGAGACCCAGTACTTC. It translates to CASSEGGRETQYF.

The rearrangement joins TRBV5-1 to TRBJ2-5, with TRBD2 matching 16 bases. V gave up 0 bases and J gave up 3 bases; unmatched junction bases: 5. Germline V gene data show CDR1 as SGHRS and CDR2 as YFSETQ. The CDR3 totals 18 residues. CDR3 DNA sequence: TGCGCCAGCAGCTTGGCGGGACTAGCGGGAGGGCAGGAAGAGACCCAGTACTTC. This translates into CASSLAGLAGGQEETQYF. Drawing the rest from reference TRBV5-1 and TRBJ2-5, the complete variable domain is KAGVTQTPRYLIKTRGQQVTLSCSPISGHRSVSWYQQTPGQGLQFLFEYFSETQRNKGNFPGRFSGRQFSNSRSEMNVSTLELGDSALYLCASSLAGLAGGQEETQYFGPGTRLLVL.

This clone was detected a few times. The chain joins TRBV7-9 to TRBJ2-5, with D possibly TRBD2 on 5 matching bases. The germline gives CDR1 SEHNR, CDR2 FQNEAQ (reference sequence). This CDR3 contains 14 residues. V lost 1 base to trimming and J lost 4 bases, with 10 bases between them. The CDR3 bases are TGTGCCAGCAGCTTAGGGGGTAGCGCAGAGACCCAGTACTTC. It encodes CASSLGGSAETQYF.

A word on this clone: The sample has other DNA sequences that encode this CDR3 too. The chain links TRBV12-3 or TRBV12-4 to TRBJ1-1; no clear D. Between the trimmed V and J ends, which lost 6 bases and 5 bases, there was a span of 13 bases. The CDR3 spans 13 residues. Here the CDR3 DNA reads TGTGCCAGCAGCCTAAATTCGGGAACTGAAGCTTTCTTT. Amino acid sequence: CASSLNSGTEAFF.

As DNA, the CDR3 is TGTGCCAGCCACGATTGGGGCCCAACCTACGAGCAGTACTTC. The encoded protein is CASHDWGPTYEQYF. The chain links TRBV2 to TRBJ2-7; D is perhaps TRBD1 (5 bases). Germline V gives CDR1 SNHLY, CDR2 FYNNEI. V was trimmed by 8 bases and J by 2 bases, leaving 16 bases between them. The CDR3 runs 14 residues.

The chain joins TRBV18 to TRBJ2-2, with 10 positions matching TRBD1. Germline CDR1 is KGHSH and CDR2 is LQKENI. There are 14 residues in the CDR3. Trimming removed 10 bases from V and 4 bases from J; junction bases left unmatched: 6. The CDR3 nucleotides read TGTGCCACCATTGGACAGGGGGTCACCGGGGAGCTGTTTTTT. Translating it yields CATIGQGVTGELFF.

This clone was seen once. V usage is TRBV3-1 (or the pseudogene TRBV3-2) and J usage is TRBJ2-4; D is possibly TRBD2 (6 bases). Per the germline V gene, CDR1 is LGHDT and CDR2 is YNNKEL (reference sequence). There are 17 residues in the CDR3. Trimming took off 5 bases at V and 8 bases at J, with 25 bases between the two ends. CDR3 coding DNA: TGTGCCAGCAGCTTCAACTCTCTGATCAGGGAGGTAGACATTCAGTACTTC. Translating gives CASSFNSLIREVDIQYF.

The chain has TRBV4-3 and TRBJ2-3; 10 bases agree with TRBD2. The CDR3 contains 20 residues. Germline CDR1 LGHNA, CDR2 YSLEER. With V trimmed by 0 bases and J by 2 bases, 14 bases remained unmatched. As DNA, the CDR3 is TGCGCCAGCAGCCAAGATTGGCACCCCGGACTAGCGGCACCCACAGATACGCAGTATTTT. Translated, it gives CASSQDWHPGLAAPTDTQYF.

The J gene is TRBJ2-2, the V gene TRBV4-1; tentative D call: TRBD2 (6 bases). Germline values: CDR1 MGHRA, CDR2 YSYEKL. V lost 1 base and J 1 base, leaving 22 bases between the germline ends. CDR3 length: 20 residues. The CDR3 region has the DNA TGCGCCAGCAGCCAAGGTCCCCCCGCTTGGAGGGGTGGGAACACCGGGGAGCTGTTTTTT. It is translated as CASSQGPPAWRGGNTGELFF.

The chain carries TRBV12-3 or TRBV12-4 and TRBJ2-7; a weak D match, TRBD2 (6 bases). V dropped 7 bases and J dropped 7 bases, with 11 bases sitting between them. This CDR3 has 11 residues. The CDR3 DNA follows: TGTGCCAGCAAACTAGCTGAGGAGCAGTACTTC. Translated: CASKLAEEQYF.

The J gene is TRBJ2-5, the V gene TRBV11-3; D is undetermined. Trimming shortened V by 0 bases and J by 3 bases, and 5 bases separated the two germline ends. This CDR3 spans 13 amino acids. Looked up from germline, CDR1 is SGHNT and CDR2 is YENEEA. The CDR3 region has the DNA TGTGCCAGCAGCTTAGAGGCGGAAGAGACCCAGTACTTC. This codes for CASSLEAEETQYF.

V gene TRBV4-1 combines with J gene TRBJ2-7; 14 positions match TRBD2. Trimming removed 4 bases from V and 7 bases from J; junction bases left unmatched: 15. This CDR3 contains 18 residues. The V gene's germline CDR1 is MGHRA and CDR2 YSYEKL. CDR3 region: CASSRDGVRTSGRSEQYF. CDR3 nucleotide sequence: TGCGCCAGCAGCCGCGATGGAGTCCGGACTAGCGGGAGGAGTGAGCAGTACTTC.

DNA for the CDR3: TGTGCCAGCAGCTTGACGGGAGGCCTCCCCTACGAGCAGTACTTC. Translated: CASSLTGGLPYEQYF. J is TRBJ2-7 and V is TRBV7-2; TRBD2 aligns across 7 bases. CDR3 length equals 15 residues. In germline, CDR1 is SGHTA, CDR2 FQGNSA. V was pared by 3 bases and J by 2 bases, with 7 bases of the junction left unmatched.

The chain couples TRBV19 to TRBJ2-3; 8 nucleotides align to TRBD1. The CDR3 spans 15 residues. V dropped 4 bases and J dropped 0; count of bases not matched to a gene: 3. The germline CDR1 and CDR2 sequences are LNHDA and SQIVND (reference sequence). The CDR3 sequence is CASSTTGASTDTQYF. Written as DNA, the CDR3 is TGTGCCAGTAGTACGACAGGGGCTAGCACAGATACGCAGTATTTT.

V gene TRBV7-9 combines with J gene TRBJ2-5, with 7 bases lining up with TRBD1. With V trimmed by 6 bases and J by 5 bases, 12 bases remained unmatched. The CDR3 is made up of 15 amino acids. CDR1 is SEHNR and CDR2 is FQNEAQ in the germline V gene (reference sequence). CDR3: CASSYTSGGRETQYF. CDR3 in DNA: TGTGCCAGCAGTTACACCTCAGGGGGTCGGGAGACCCAGTACTTC.

V gene TRBV18 combines with J gene TRBJ2-2; 7 nucleotides agree with TRBD2. J gave up 0 bases and V 2 bases, and 3 bases lay outside the gene matches. The CDR3 sequence is 16 residues long. Germline V gives CDR1 KGHSH, CDR2 LQKENI. CDR3 protein: CASSPAGESNTGELFF. CDR3 in DNA: TGTGCCAGCTCACCAGCGGGGGAATCGAACACCGGGGAGCTGTTTTTT.

The chain uses TRBV7-9 and TRBJ2-1; D might be TRBD2 (5 bases). There are 13 residues in the CDR3. The germline gives CDR1 SEHNR, CDR2 FQNEAQ (reference sequence). The V gene lost 7 bases and the J gene lost 6 bases, with 13 bases spanning the gap. CDR3 amino acids: CASTFPGSNEQFF. In DNA form, the CDR3 reads TGTGCCAGCACGTTCCCGGGGAGCAATGAGCAGTTCTTC.

This CDR3 is CASSFTREVPLWLVDTQYF. CDR3 sequence (DNA): TGTGCCAGCAGTTTTACGCGGGAGGTCCCTCTTTGGCTGGTTGATACGCAGTATTTT. The gene calls are TRBV27 and TRBJ2-3; 8 bases fit TRBD2. Germline CDR1 is MNHEY and CDR2 is SMNVEV (reference sequence). The V and J ends lost 3 bases and 6 bases, in that order; junction bases with no gene match: 20. The CDR3 covers 19 residues.

The V call is TRBV19, the J call TRBJ2-7; TRBD2 might be the D (5 bases). CDR1 LNHDA and CDR2 SQIVND come from the germline V gene (reference sequence). This CDR3 is 13 amino acids long. V lost 3 bases and J lost 4, with 10 bases in between. CDR3 nucleotides: TGTGCCAGTAGTATTGGCGGACTTTACGAGCAGTACTTC. Translated: CASSIGGLYEQYF.

The J gene is TRBJ1-5, the V gene TRBV21-1; the D call of TRBD1 is as the table states it, not checked on the DNA. TRBV21-1 is flagged as a pseudogene. There are 16 residues in the CDR3. This CDR3 reads CASSVGNREKDQPQHF. The CDR3 coding sequence is TGTGCCAGCAGCGTGGGGAACAGGGAAAAGGATCAGCCCCAGCATTTT.